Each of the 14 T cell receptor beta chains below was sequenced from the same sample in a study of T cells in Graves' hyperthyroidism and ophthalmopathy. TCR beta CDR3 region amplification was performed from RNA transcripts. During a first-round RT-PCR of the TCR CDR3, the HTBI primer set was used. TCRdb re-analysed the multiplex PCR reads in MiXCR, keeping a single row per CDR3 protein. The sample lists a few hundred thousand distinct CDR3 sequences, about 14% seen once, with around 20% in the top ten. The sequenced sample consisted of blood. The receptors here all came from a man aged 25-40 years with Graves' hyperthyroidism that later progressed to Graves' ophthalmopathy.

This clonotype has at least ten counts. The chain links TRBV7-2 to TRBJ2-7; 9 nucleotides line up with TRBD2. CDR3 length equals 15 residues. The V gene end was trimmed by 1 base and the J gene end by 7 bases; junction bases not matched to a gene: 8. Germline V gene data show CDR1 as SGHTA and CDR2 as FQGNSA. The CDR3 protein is CASSLESSGAREQYF. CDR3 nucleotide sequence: TGTGCCAGCAGCTTAGAATCTAGCGGGGCGAGGGAGCAGTACTTC.

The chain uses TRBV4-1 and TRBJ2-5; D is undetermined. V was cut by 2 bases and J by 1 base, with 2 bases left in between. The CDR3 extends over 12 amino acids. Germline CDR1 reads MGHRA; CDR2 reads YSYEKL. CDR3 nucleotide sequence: TGCGCCAGCAGCCAAATCCAAGAGACCCAGTACTTC. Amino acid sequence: CASSQIQETQYF.

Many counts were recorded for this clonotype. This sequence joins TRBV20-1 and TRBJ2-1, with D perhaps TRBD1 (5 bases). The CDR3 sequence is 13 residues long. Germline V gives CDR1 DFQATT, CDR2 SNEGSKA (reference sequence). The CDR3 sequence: CRAQGPPTNEQFF. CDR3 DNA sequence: TGCAGGGCGCAGGGTCCACCTACCAATGAGCAGTTCTTC.

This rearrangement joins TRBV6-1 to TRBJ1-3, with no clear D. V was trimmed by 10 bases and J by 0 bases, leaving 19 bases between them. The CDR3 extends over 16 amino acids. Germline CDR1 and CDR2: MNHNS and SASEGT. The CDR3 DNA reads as TGTGCCACGCCTAGTTCCGCCCGGAGCTCTGGAAACACCATATATTTT. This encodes CATPSSARSSGNTIYF.

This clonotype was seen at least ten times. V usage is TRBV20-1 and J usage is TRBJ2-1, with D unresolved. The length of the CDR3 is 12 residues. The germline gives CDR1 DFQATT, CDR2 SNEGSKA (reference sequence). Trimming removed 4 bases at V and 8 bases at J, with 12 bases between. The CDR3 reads CSAKFSLYEQFF. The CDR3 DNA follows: TGCAGTGCTAAATTTAGTCTATATGAGCAGTTCTTC.

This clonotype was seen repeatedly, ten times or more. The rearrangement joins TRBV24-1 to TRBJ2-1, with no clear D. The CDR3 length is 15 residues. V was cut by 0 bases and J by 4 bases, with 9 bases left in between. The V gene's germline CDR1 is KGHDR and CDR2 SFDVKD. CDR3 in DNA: TGTGCCACCAGTGATTTGCGGCAGGATTACAATGAGCAGTTCTTC. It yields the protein CATSDLRQDYNEQFF.

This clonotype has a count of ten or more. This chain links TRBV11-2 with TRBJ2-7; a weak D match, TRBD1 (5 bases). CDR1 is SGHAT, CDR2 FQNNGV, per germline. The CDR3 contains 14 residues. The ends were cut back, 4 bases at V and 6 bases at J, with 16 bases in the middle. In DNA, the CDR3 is TGTGCCAGCAGCTCCGACAGCCCAACCAGCGAGCAGTACTTC. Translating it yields CASSSDSPTSEQYF.

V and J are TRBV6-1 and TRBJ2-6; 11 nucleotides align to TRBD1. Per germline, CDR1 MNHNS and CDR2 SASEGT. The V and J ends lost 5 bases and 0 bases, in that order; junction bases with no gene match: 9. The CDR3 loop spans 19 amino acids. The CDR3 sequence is CASSYLGQGVFSGANVLTF. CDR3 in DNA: TGTGCCAGCAGTTATCTGGGACAGGGGGTTTTCTCTGGGGCCAACGTCCTGACTTTC.

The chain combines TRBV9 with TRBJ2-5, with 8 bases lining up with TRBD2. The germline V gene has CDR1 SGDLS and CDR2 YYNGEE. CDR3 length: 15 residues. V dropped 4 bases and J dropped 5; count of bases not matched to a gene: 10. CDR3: CASSHRGGLGETQYF. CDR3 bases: TGTGCCAGCAGCCATCGGGGGGGCCTAGGGGAGACCCAGTACTTC. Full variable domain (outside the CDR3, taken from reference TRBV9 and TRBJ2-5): DSGVTQTPKHLITATGQRVTLRCSPRSGDLSVYWYQQSLDQGLQFLIQYYNGEERAKGNILERFSAQQFPDLHSELNLSSLELGDSALYFCASSHRGGLGETQYFGPGTRLLVL.

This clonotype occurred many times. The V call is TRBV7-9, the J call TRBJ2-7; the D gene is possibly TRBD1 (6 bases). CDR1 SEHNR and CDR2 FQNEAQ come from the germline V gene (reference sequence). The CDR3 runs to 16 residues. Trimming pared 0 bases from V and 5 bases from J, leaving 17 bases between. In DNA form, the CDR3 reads TGTGCCAGCAGCTTAGCTACGACAGGAAATTTGAACGAGCAGTACTTC. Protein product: CASSLATTGNLNEQYF. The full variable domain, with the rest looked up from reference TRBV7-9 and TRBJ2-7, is DTGVSQNPRHKITKRGQNVTFRCDPISEHNRLYWYRQTLGQGPEFLTYFQNEAQLEKSRLLSDRFSAERPKGSFSTLEIQRTEQGDSAMYLCASSLATTGNLNEQYFGPGTRLTVT.

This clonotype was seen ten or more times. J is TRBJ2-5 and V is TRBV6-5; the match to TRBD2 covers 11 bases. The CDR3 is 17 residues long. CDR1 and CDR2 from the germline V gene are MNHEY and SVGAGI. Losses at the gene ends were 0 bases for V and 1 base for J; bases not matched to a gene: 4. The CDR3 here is CASSYSGLAGPQETQYF. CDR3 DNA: TGTGCCAGCAGTTACTCCGGACTAGCGGGTCCCCAAGAGACCCAGTACTTC.

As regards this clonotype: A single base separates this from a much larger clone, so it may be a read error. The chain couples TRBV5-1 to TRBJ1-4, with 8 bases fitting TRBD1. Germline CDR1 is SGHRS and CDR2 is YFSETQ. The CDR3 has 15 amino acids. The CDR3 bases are TGCGCCAGCAGCTTGAACAGGGGGACTAGTGAAAAACTGTTTTTT. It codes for CASSLNRGTSEKLFF.

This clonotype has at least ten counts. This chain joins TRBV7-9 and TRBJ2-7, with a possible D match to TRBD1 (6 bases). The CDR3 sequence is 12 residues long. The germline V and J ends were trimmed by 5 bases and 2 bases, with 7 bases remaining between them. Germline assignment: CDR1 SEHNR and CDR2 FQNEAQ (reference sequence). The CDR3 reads CASSGDTYEQYF. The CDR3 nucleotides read TGTGCCAGCAGCGGGGACACCTACGAGCAGTACTTC.

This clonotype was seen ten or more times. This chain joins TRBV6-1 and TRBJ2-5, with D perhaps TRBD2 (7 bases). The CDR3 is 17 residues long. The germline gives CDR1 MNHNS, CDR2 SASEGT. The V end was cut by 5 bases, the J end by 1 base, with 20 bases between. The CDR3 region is CASSKRGGLALQETQYF. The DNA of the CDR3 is TGTGCCAGCAGTAAGAGGGGGGGCCTGGCCCTCCAAGAGACCCAGTACTTC.